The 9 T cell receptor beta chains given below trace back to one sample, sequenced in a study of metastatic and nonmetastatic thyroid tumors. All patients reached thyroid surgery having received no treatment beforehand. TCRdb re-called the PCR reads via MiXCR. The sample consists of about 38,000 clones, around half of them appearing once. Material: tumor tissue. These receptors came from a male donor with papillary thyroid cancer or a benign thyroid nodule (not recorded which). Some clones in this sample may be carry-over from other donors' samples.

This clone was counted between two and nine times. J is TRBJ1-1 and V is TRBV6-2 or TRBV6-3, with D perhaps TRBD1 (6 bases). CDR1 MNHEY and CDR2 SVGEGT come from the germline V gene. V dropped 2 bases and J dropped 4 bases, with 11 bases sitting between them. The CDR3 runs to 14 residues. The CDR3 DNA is TGTGCCAGCAGTTACGGACAGTTACCCACTGAAGCTTTCTTT. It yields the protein CASSYGQLPTEAFF.

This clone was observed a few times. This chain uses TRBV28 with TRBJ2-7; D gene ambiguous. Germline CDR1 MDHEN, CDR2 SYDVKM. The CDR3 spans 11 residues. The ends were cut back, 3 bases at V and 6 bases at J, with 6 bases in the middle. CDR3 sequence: CASSLLSEQYF. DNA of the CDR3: TGTGCCAGCAGTTTGCTTTCCGAGCAGTACTTC.

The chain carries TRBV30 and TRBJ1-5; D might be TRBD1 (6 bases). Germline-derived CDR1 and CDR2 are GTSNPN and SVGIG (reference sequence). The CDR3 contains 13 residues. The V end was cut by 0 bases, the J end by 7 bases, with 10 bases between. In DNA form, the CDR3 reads TGTGCCTGGAGTGTACAGGGAGGACAGCCCCAGCATTTT. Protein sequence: CAWSVQGGQPQHF. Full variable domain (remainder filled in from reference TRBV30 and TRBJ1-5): SQTIHQWPATLVQPVGSPLSLECTVEGTSNPNLYWYRQAAGRGLQLLFYSVGIGQISSEVPQNLSASRPQDRQFILSSKKLLLSDSGFYLCAWSVQGGQPQHFGDGTRLSIL.

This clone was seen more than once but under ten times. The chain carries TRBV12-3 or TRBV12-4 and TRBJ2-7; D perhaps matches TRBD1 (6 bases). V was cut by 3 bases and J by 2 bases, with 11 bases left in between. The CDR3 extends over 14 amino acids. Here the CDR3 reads CASSFADRPYEQYF. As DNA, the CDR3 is TGTGCCAGCAGTTTCGCCGACAGGCCCTACGAGCAGTACTTC.

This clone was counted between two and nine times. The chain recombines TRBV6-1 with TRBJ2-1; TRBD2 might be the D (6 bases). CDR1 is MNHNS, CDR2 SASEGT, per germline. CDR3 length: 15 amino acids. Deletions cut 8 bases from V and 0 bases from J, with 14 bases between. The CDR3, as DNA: TGTGCCAGCGCCGGAGGGGTCAGCTCCTACAATGAGCAGTTCTTC. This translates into CASAGGVSSYNEQFF.

The CDR3 loop reads CSAPLRGPYEQYF. The CDR3 region has the DNA TGCAGTGCTCCCTTGCGGGGGCCCTACGAGCAGTACTTC. This sequence joins TRBV20-1 and TRBJ2-7; weak D call: TRBD2 (7 bases). Trimming removed 5 bases from V and 2 bases from J, with 13 bases in between. This CDR3 has 13 amino acids. From germline, CDR1 is DFQATT and CDR2 SNEGSKA (reference sequence).

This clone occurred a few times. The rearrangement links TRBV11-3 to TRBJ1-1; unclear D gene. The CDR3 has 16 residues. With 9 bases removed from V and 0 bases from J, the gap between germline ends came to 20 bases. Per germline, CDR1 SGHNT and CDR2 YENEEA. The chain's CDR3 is CARQAGLRSMNTEAFF. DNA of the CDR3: TGTGCCAGGCAAGCGGGTTTACGCAGCATGAACACTGAAGCTTTCTTT.

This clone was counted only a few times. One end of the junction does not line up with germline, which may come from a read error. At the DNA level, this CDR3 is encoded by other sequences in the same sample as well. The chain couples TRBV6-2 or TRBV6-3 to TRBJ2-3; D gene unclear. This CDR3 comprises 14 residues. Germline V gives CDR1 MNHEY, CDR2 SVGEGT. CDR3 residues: CASSYRGEADTQYF. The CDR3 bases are TGTGCCAGCAGCTACCGAGGAGAGGCAGATACTCAGTATTTT.

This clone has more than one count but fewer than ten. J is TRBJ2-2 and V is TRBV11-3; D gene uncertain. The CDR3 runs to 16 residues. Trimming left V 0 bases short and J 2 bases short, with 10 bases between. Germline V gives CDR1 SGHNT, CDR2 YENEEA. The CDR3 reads CASSLDQELNTGELFF. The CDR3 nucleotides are TGTGCCAGCAGCTTAGATCAGGAGCTAAACACCGGGGAGCTGTTTTTT.